The rows below give T cell receptor beta chains drawn from one sample of a study of control samples from healthy donors and cancer patients. Measured with immunoSEQ multiplex PCR; TCRdb has only the in-frame clones, and not every one. Of 99,000 or so clones listed, roughly four fifths are singletons. The sequencing input was blood. These receptors were obtained from a man in his sixties in good health. CDR3s include the opening cysteine and the closing phenylalanine or tryptophan.

V,J,CDR3
TRBV5-6,TRBJ1-5,CASSIYPRTGSFYQPQHF
TRBV23-1,TRBJ1-1,CASSPLTEAFF
TRBV4-1,TRBJ1-4,CASSQLDRGHGNEKLFF
TRBV19,TRBJ1-2,CASSPARTEPYGYTF
TRBV15,TRBJ2-1,CATSILRGYEQFF
TRBV19,TRBJ2-3,CASSIWASGTDTQYF
TRBV9,TRBJ2-2,CASSVEGGDTGELFF
TRBV20-1,TRBJ2-4,CSASFLGGAGNIQYF
TRBV27,TRBJ1-5,CASSYRGRADQPQHF
TRBV6-1,TRBJ2-1,CASSESRASGRLGNEQFF
TRBV14,TRBJ1-2,CASSQPQDTFYGYTF
TRBV27,TRBJ1-2,CASSPLPPPLRQGRFYGYTF
TRBV4-1,TRBJ2-7,CASSHPKGEQYF
TRBV5-1,TRBJ2-2,CATTSGGELFF
TRBV30,TRBJ2-4,CAWSVRGGTGPNIQYF
TRBV2,TRBJ2-7,CATVLGTETYEQYF
TRBV19,TRBJ1-2,CASSPKGTGNYGYTF
TRBV6-4,TRBJ2-1,CASSDLRQWRSYNEQFF
TRBV21-1,TRBJ1-4,CASIGTGREKLFF
TRBV7-2,TRBJ1-5,CASSTPGLAQHF
TRBV5-1,TRBJ1-1,CASSSGTGTTEAFF
TRBV7-4,TRBJ1-2,CASSHRGRQGGYTF
TRBV28,TRBJ1-2,CASSPDRGLKGYTF
TRBV24-1,TRBJ2-1,CATSDLWGRDEQFF